The rows below give T cell receptor beta chains drawn from one sample of a study of regulatory T cells in long-lasting Graves disease. MiXCR, run by TCRdb on the multiplex PCR reads, gives a single entry per CDR3 protein. The table shows roughly 560,000 distinct CDR3 sequences, with about 12% occurring only once. A further study also used this sample, focusing on T cells in Graves' hyperthyroidism and ophthalmopathy.

The material was peripheral blood mononuclear cells (PBMCs), obtained at new diagnosis, from a patient treated with antithyroid drugs. Receptors were obtained from a woman between 25 and 40 years old with Graves disease. CDR3s include the opening cysteine and the closing phenylalanine or tryptophan. A D gene is named only where the DNA matches it firmly. Size values are once, few and many counts, or a class for expanded clones, and some rows have none.

V: TRBV9
D: TRBD2
size: many
J: TRBJ2-7
CDR3: CASSVTSGTHEQYF
DNA: TGTGCCAGCAGCGTCACTAGCGGGACCCACGAGCAGTACTTC

V: TRBV19
D: .
size: .
J: TRBJ1-5
CDR3: CASSLLNSNQPQHF
DNA: TGTGCCAGTAGTCTGTTAAATAGCAATCAGCCCCAGCATTTT

V: TRBV7-7
D: .
size: few
J: TRBJ2-1
CDR3: CASSLYEGVFAYNEQFF
DNA: TGTGCTAGCAGCTTATATGAAGGGGTATTCGCTTACAATGAGCAGTTCTTC

V: TRBV12-3/TRBV12-4
D: .
size: many
J: TRBJ1-1
CDR3: CASSLGPYTNTEAFF
DNA: TGTGCCAGCAGTTTAGGGCCTTACACGAACACTGAAGCTTTCTTT

V: TRBV11-1
D: .
size: few
J: TRBJ1-1
CDR3: CASSLGSRGAFF
DNA: TGTGCCAGCAGCTTAGGGTCGCGGGGAGCTTTCTTT

V: TRBV28
D: TRBD2
size: many
J: TRBJ2-1
CDR3: CASSLLGTSGVYNEQFF
DNA: TGTGCCAGCAGTTTGCTCGGGACTAGCGGGGTTTACAATGAGCAGTTCTTC

V: TRBV11-2
D: .
size: many
J: TRBJ2-6
CDR3: CASSSWVRRTSGANVLTF
DNA: TGTGCCAGCAGCTCATGGGTAAGACGGACTTCTGGGGCCAACGTCCTGACTTTC

V: TRBV18
D: .
size: .
J: TRBJ1-1
CDR3: CASSRRVGDMNTEAFF
DNA: TGTGCCAGCTCGCGGCGTGTGGGGGATATGAACACTGAAGCTTTCTTT

V: TRBV20-1
D: .
size: many
J: TRBJ2-7
CDR3: CSARYGGTLHEQYF
DNA: TGCAGTGCTAGATACGGGGGTACTCTCCACGAGCAGTACTTC

V: TRBV7-9
D: .
size: many
J: TRBJ1-2
CDR3: CASSLGGSADHYGYTF
DNA: TGTGCCAGCAGCTTAGGCGGGTCCGCGGACCACTATGGCTACACCTTC

V: TRBV11-2
D: TRBD2
size: many
J: TRBJ2-7
CDR3: CASSPRASGSYEQYF
DNA: TGTGCCAGCAGCCCCAGGGCTAGCGGGAGCTACGAGCAGTACTTC

V: TRBV30
D: TRBD2
size: many
J: TRBJ2-7
CDR3: CAWSIAGFYEQYF
DNA: TGTGCCTGGAGCATAGCGGGATTCTACGAGCAGTACTTC

V: TRBV6-1
D: .
size: .
J: TRBJ2-3
CDR3: CASSQLLDTQYF
DNA: TGTGCCAGCAGTCAATTACTAGATACGCAGTATTTT

V: TRBV6-9
D: .
size: .
J: TRBJ2-5
CDR3: CASSYRLARIETQYF
DNA: TGTGCCAGCAGTTATCGGCTAGCAAGGATCGAGACCCAGTACTTC

V: TRBV18
D: TRBD1
size: many
J: TRBJ2-2
CDR3: CASSGQGTGELFF
DNA: TGTGCCAGCTCCGGACAGGGGACTGGGGAGCTGTTTTTT

V: TRBV7-2
D: TRBD2
size: few
J: TRBJ2-1
CDR3: CASNLAGTLNEQFF
DNA: TGTGCCAGCAACTTAGCGGGTACGCTTAATGAGCAGTTCTTC

V: TRBV12-3/TRBV12-4
D: TRBD1
size: once
J: TRBJ2-5
CDR3: CASSPGTGGHGEQETQYF
DNA: TGTGCCAGCAGTCCCGGGACAGGGGGCCACGGCGAGCAAGAGACCCAGTACTTC

V: TRBV14
D: TRBD2
size: .
J: TRBJ2-5
CDR3: CASSRSSGSLAQYF
DNA: TGTGCCAGCAGTCGTAGTAGCGGGAGTTTGGCCCAGTACTTC

V: TRBV4-1
D: .
size: .
J: TRBJ2-7
CDR3: CASSQDPTGLRSDF
DNA: TGCGCCAGCAGCCAAGATCCCACAGGGCTCCGTTCGGACTTC

V: TRBV10-3
D: .
size: many
J: TRBJ2-1
CDR3: CAISEARSHEQFF
DNA: TGTGCCATCAGTGAGGCTAGGTCGCATGAGCAGTTCTTC

V: TRBV6-2/TRBV6-3
D: .
size: .
J: TRBJ2-7
CDR3: CASSLNPSYEQYF
DNA: TGTGCCAGCAGCTTAAACCCCTCCTACGAGCAGTACTTC

V: TRBV11-2
D: .
size: many
J: TRBJ1-2
CDR3: CASSLNPGTGYGYTF
DNA: TGTGCCAGCAGCTTAAACCCGGGCACAGGCTATGGCTACACCTTC

V: TRBV7-9
D: .
size: few
J: TRBJ1-5
CDR3: CASSLDTYNQPQHF
DNA: TGTGCCAGCAGCCTAGACACGTACAATCAGCCCCAGCATTTT

V: TRBV7-9
D: TRBD2
size: .
J: TRBJ2-1
CDR3: CASSLAGGLRNEQFF
DNA: TGTGCCAGCAGCTTAGCGGGAGGGCTTCGGAATGAGCAGTTCTTC

V: TRBV11-2
D: .
size: .
J: TRBJ2-7
CDR3: CASSFPGYEQYF
DNA: TGTGCCAGCAGCTTTCCGGGATACGAGCAGTACTTC

V: TRBV11-3
D: .
size: few
J: TRBJ2-5
CDR3: CASSSKRGRETQYF
DNA: TGTGCCAGCAGCTCAAAAAGGGGCCGGGAGACCCAGTACTTC

V: TRBV19
D: TRBD1
size: many
J: TRBJ1-1
CDR3: CACHGQGTNTEAFF
DNA: TGTGCCTGCCACGGACAGGGCACGAACACTGAAGCTTTCTTT

V: TRBV10-2
D: .
size: .
J: TRBJ2-7
CDR3: CASSSLAYEQYF
DNA: TGCGCCAGTTCCTCCCTAGCTTACGAGCAGTACTTC

V: TRBV20-1
D: .
size: few
J: TRBJ1-2
CDR3: CSARVPAIYGYTF
DNA: TGCAGTGCTAGAGTTCCCGCTATTTATGGCTACACCTTC

V: TRBV20-1
D: .
size: many
J: TRBJ2-1
CDR3: CSARDSSKPYNEQFF
DNA: TGCAGTGCTAGAGATTCGAGCAAACCCTACAATGAGCAGTTCTTC

V: TRBV5-4
D: TRBD2
size: .
J: TRBJ2-1
CDR3: CASSSITSGILNEQFF
DNA: TGTGCCAGCAGCTCAATTACTAGCGGGATTCTCAATGAGCAGTTCTTC

V: TRBV30
D: .
size: few
J: TRBJ2-2
CDR3: CAWMAGVNTGELFF
DNA: TGTGCCTGGATGGCAGGGGTAAACACCGGGGAGCTGTTTTTT

V: TRBV14
D: .
size: few
J: TRBJ2-2
CDR3: CASSTVWGAGELFF
DNA: TGTGCCAGCAGCACCGTTTGGGGTGCCGGGGAGCTGTTTTTT

V: TRBV2
D: TRBD2
size: .
J: TRBJ2-7
CDR3: CASSEPPSGRVGEQYF
DNA: TGTGCCAGCAGTGAACCTCCTAGCGGGAGGGTTGGCGAGCAGTACTTC